Described below is a single TCR beta chain sequence and its context. The clone's antigen remains unknown. No base-level quality is on record; no much larger clone is a single base apart. The sample's time point label, in plain terms: individuals recovered from natural SARS-CoV-2 infection. V sheds 5 bases and J sheds 5 bases, leaving 12 bases between their ends. For CDR1 and CDR2, the germline V gene lists MDHEN and SYDVKM. Reading from cysteine to phenylalanine, the CDR3 counts 13 amino acids. Just CDR3 DNA is preserved here, 39 bases in frame from base 1. The immunoSEQ Assay was used to sequence TCRbeta CDR3 regions. After extraction, genomic DNA underwent amplification by bias-controlled multiplex PCR, followed by high-throughput sequencing. On the study's bioinformatics: To quantify the absolute abundance of every unique TCRbeta CDR3 region, sequences were collapsed and filtered. Usable DNA was measured by amplifying reference genes present in all nucleated cells, and TCRbeta template counts were normalized to that usable DNA to estimate T cell fraction. Repertoire TCRs were annotated as SARS-CoV-2-specific when V gene, CDR3 amino acid sequence and J gene were exactly matched to a known reactive TCR set. MIRA supplied the reference SARS-CoV-2 TCR set, which was filtered for enrichment in COVID-19-positive ImmuneCODE repertoires so that public or cross-reactive TCRs were removed. Using the MIRA antigens, annotated TCRs were further analysed by specific ORF or by position within an ORF. Breadth was defined as annotated unique rearrangements over total unique productive rearrangements; depth was the summed frequency of those rearrangements. TCR breadth was compared between groups using two-sided Wilcoxon rank-sum tests. In its TCRdb copy, this immuneACCESS table keeps in-frame sequences only and misses some clones. Where compared with another copy, unresolved V genes explain less than half of these, and the others have no known cause. That table furnishes V, J and clone size, whereas the DNA furnished D and trimming. Within this sample are over 110,000 clones, with 86% of them counted one time only. 5% of the sample is taken by the ten largest.

This specimen belongs to a study of Ad26.COV2.S vaccination and SARS-CoV-2 variants (dated by TCRdb to the early 2020s). Context from the whole study: The specificity and breadth of SARS-CoV-2-reactive T cell receptors after Ad26.COV2.S vaccination were assessed by TCRbeta repertoire sequencing. The TCR-sequenced set comprised roughly 30 samples: approximately 19 Ad26.COV2.S vaccine recipients, 5 placebo recipients and 8 SARS-CoV-2 convalescent individuals. Study-level results and caveats: After vaccination, spike-specific CD8+ and CD4+ T cell responses were reported to show substantial breadth. Vaccine and placebo recipients had comparable non-spike TCR breadth, which fits with the vaccine containing only spike. According to the authors, total T cell responses may have been underestimated by the TCR breadth and depth analyses. Ad26.COV2.S recipients had higher spike-specific TCR breadth than placebo recipients (P = 0.0014).

The sequencing used peripheral blood, collected after recovery from COVID-19. This clonotype was obtained from a human donor who had recovered from COVID-19. The chain links TRBV28 with TRBJ1-2, with a tentative D gene TRBD1 over 5 matching bases. The encoded CDR3 is CASSVGTEYGYTF. The sequence in DNA is TGTGCCAGCAGTGTCGGGACTGAATATGGCTACACCTTC.